This T cell receptor (beta chain) derives from a study of T cell responses to AZD1222 COVID-19 vaccine (dated by TCRdb to the early 2020s). Context from the whole study: AZD1222 recipients given second doses at about 4 weeks or at about 12 weeks were pooled, since spike-specific TCR depth and breadth were not found to differ between the two schedules. TCR sequencing was performed for fewer than 250 trial participants, of whom roughly 200 were given two doses of AZD1222 and around 26 were given two doses of MenACWY control vaccine. Trial participants were enrolled by age into 18-55, 56-69 and 70-plus year subgroups, with approximately 150, 30 and 60 TCR-sequenced participants respectively.

Taken with the paper, the label for time point translates to: baseline before first vaccination. Vaccinee samples were obtained from the UK trials COV001 and COV002, which included a single-blind randomized controlled phase 2/3 trial of AZD1222 (ChAdOx1 nCoV-19) in healthy adults. For TCRbeta chain sequencing, PBMC samples from trial participants were taken at day 0 and at day 28 after the second dose. The paper as a whole reports these results and caveats: Spike-specific TCR breadth and depth rose significantly after two AZD1222 doses compared with day 0 and with MenACWY recipients. CD4 TCRs associated with the vaccine covered the entire spike protein, and the dominant responses were in regions 160-218 and 743-854. Because no day 14 peak-response samples were available, the repertoires could be characterized only after the peak T cell response. Only a handful of AZD1222 recipients were SARS-CoV-2 seropositive at baseline, limiting conclusions about previously exposed vaccinees. Participants were mostly white British, with more females than males. The authors suggested clonal diversity may have been underestimated. Reportedly, almost half of the unique spike-specific TCRs recognized epitopes lying outside the regions that are mutated in the B.1.351 and B.1.1.7 variants. The 56-69-year group was small, and its depth increase did not reach significance, likely because of low power.

About this clone itself: Its antigen is still unknown. Base quality data are lacking; no much larger clone is found one base away.

The CDR3 regions of human TCRbeta chains were subjected to immunosequencing. The study's processing was this. Repertoire TCRs were matched against a reference library of SARS-CoV-2-specific TCRs generated with the MIRA antigen-specificity platform. Breadth was defined as the fraction of unique TCRs that were SARS-CoV-2-associated, and depth was defined as the fraction of total T cells that were SARS-CoV-2-associated. Using the MIRA data, every spike-specific TCR was mapped to the spike region that the TCR reacted to and assigned to either a CD4 or a CD8 class. Log10-transformed breadth and depth values were compared by one-way ANOVA with Sidak's multiple comparisons tests. The clones in this table, taken by TCRdb from immuneACCESS, are in-frame only. Not every clone is retained; where verified, under half of the shortfall comes from an unresolved V gene, and the cause of the rest is unknown. The D gene and trimming were derived from the DNA, and the V and J assignments and clone size from that table. The sample has about 110,000 clones on record, around 83% of them singletons. 3% to 3.5% of the sample is taken by the ten largest.

The TCR sequence derives from an adult in good health. Sequenced material: peripheral blood, taken on day 0 of AZD1222 vaccination.

The nucleotide sequence reads as follows: TGCAGTGCTAGTCCCCCGGACAGGGGGAGGTCACCCCTCCACTTT. It translates to CSASPPDRGRSPLHF. The V gene is TRBV20-1 and the J gene is TRBJ1-6, and 10 bases in between align with TRBD1. The CDR3, from cysteine to phenylalanine, totals 15 residues. Here the CDR3 DNA is all that survives: 45 bases in frame from base 1. Compared with germline, V lacks 3 bases and J lacks 10 bases; bases without a gene match: 9. CDR1 and CDR2, looked up from the germline V gene (reference sequence), are DFQATT and SNEGSKA.